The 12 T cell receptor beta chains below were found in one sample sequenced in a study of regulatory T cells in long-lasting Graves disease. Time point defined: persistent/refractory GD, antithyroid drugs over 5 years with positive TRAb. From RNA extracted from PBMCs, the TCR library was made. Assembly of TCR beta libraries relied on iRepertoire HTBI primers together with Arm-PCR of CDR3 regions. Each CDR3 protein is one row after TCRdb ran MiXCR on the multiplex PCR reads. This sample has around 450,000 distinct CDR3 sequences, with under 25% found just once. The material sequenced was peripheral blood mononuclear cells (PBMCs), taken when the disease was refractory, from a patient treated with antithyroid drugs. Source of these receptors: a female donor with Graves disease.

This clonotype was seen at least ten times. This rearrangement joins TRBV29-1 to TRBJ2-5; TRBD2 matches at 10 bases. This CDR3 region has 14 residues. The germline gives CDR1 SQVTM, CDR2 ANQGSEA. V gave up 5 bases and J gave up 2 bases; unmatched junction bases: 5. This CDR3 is CSVRAGGTQETQYF. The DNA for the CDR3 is TGCAGCGTTCGAGCGGGGGGGACTCAAGAGACCCAGTACTTC.

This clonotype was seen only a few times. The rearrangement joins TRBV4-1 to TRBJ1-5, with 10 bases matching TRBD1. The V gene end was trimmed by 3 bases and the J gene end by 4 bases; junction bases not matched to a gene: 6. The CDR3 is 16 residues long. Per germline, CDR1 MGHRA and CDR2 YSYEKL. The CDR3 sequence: CASSQGRGQGNQPQHF. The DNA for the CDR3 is TGCGCCAGCAGCCAGGGGCGGGGACAGGGGAATCAGCCCCAGCATTTT.

DNA of the CDR3: TGTGCCAGCAGCGACAGGGGGAGGAACACTGAAGCTTTCTTT. Translating gives CASSDRGRNTEAFF. J is TRBJ1-1 and V is TRBV3-1; 9 bases align to TRBD1. CDR1 LGHDT and CDR2 YNNKEL come from the germline V gene (reference sequence). J was trimmed by 1 base and V by 5 bases; bases with no gene match: 2. The length of the CDR3 is 14 residues.

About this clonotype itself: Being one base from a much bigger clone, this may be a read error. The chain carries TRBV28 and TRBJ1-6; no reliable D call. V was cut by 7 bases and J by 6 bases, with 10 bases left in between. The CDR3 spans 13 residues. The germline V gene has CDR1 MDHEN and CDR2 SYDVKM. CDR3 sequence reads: CASTRECNSPLHF. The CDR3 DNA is TGTGCCAGCACGAGGGAGTGTAATTCACCCCTCCACTTT. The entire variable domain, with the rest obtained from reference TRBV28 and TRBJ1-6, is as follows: DVKVTQSSRYLVKRTGEKVFLECVQDMDHENMFWYRQDPGLGLRLIYFSYDVKMKEKGDIPEGYSVSREKKERFSLILESASTNQTSMYLCASTRECNSPLHFGNGTRLTVT.

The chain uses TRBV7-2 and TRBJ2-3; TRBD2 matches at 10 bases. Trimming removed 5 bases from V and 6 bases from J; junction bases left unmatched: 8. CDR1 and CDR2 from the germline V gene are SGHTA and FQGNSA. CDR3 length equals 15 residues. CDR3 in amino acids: CASSPVGLATDTQYF. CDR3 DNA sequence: TGTGCCAGCAGCCCTGTGGGACTAGCGACGGATACGCAGTATTTT.

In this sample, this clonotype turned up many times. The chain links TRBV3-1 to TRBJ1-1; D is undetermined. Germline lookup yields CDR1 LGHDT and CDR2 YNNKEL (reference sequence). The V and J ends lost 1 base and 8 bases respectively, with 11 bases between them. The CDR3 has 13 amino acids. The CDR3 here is CASSQGQVGEAFF. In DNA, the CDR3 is TGTGCCAGCAGCCAAGGACAAGTCGGGGAAGCTTTCTTT.

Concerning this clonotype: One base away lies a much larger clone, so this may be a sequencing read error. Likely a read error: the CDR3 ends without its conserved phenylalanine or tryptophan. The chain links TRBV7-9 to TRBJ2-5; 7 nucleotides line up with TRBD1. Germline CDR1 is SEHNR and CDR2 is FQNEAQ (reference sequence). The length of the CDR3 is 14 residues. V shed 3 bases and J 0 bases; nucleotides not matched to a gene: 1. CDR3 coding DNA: TGTGCCAGCAGCTTTGGGACAGACCAAGAGACCCAGTACCTC. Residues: CASSFGTDQETQYL.

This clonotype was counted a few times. For the CDR3, the DNA is TGTGCCAGCAGTCCCAGACTAGCGGGGCATGAGCAGTTCTTC. Translation gives CASSPRLAGHEQFF. This chain uses TRBV12-3 or TRBV12-4 with TRBJ2-5, with 11 bases that match TRBD2. The J call may be wrong; the DNA end is better matched by TRBJ2-1. The CDR3 is 14 amino acids.

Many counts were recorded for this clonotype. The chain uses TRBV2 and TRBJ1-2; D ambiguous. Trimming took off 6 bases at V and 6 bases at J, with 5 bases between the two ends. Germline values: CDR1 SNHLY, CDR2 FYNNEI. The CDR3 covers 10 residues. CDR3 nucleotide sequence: TGTGCCAGCAGGAGAGATGGCTACACCTTC. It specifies CASRRDGYTF.

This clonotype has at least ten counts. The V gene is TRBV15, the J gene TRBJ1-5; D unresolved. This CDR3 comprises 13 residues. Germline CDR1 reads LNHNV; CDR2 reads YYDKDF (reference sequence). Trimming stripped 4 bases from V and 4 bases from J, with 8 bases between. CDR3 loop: CATSTPGNQPQHF. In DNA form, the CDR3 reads TGTGCCACCAGCACCCCGGGGAATCAGCCCCAGCATTTT.

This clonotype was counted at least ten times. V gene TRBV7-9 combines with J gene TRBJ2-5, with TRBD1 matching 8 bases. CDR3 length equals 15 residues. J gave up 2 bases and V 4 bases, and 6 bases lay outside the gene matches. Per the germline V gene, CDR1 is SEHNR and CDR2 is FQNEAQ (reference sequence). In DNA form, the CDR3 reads TGTGCCAGCAGCTCTGGACAGGGCGGGCAAGAGACCCAGTACTTC. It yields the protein CASSSGQGGQETQYF.

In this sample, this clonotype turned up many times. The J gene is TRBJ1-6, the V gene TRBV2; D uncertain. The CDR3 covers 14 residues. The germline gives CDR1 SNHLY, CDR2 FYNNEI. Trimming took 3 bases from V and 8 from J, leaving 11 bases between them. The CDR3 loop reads CASSDGPGDSPLHF. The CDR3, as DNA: TGTGCCAGCAGTGACGGTCCGGGAGATTCACCCCTCCACTTT.